A selection of T cell receptor beta chains follows, all from one sample in a study of blood T cell repertoires in COVID-19. Generated by immunoSEQ multiplex PCR, the TCRdb table keeps only in-frame clones and is missing some. This table holds hundreds of thousands of clones, around 90% found once. Sequencing was carried out using peripheral blood. The receptors were sampled from a woman aged 50 to 60 who had recovered from COVID-19. CDR3s include the opening cysteine and the closing phenylalanine or tryptophan. The order of the fields is V gene, D gene, J gene, clone size, CDR3 DNA, CDR3 protein. The D gene is left open where the match is weak. Size values are once, few and many counts, or a class for expanded clones, and some rows have none.

v_call: TRBV7-9; d_call: TRBD1; j_call: TRBJ2-3; clone_size: NA; cdr3_nt: TGTGCCAGCAGCCGACGACCGGGACAGGGTTATGCAGATACGCAGTATTTT; cdr3_aa: CASSRRPGQGYADTQYF
v_call: TRBV15; d_call: NA; j_call: TRBJ2-7; clone_size: NA; cdr3_nt: TGTGCCACCAGCAGAGGGAGGGCGGGGGAGCAGTACTTC; cdr3_aa: CATSRGRAGEQYF
v_call: TRBV5-6; d_call: NA; j_call: TRBJ2-7; clone_size: NA; cdr3_nt: TGTGCCAGCAGCTTAGGGGTCCTCTACGAGCAGTACTTC; cdr3_aa: CASSLGVLYEQYF
v_call: TRBV5-4; d_call: TRBD1; j_call: TRBJ1-2; clone_size: NA; cdr3_nt: TGTGCCAGCAGCTTGGGACAGGGTCTCTATGGCTACACCTTC; cdr3_aa: CASSLGQGLYGYTF
v_call: TRBV7-2; d_call: TRBD1; j_call: TRBJ1-5; clone_size: NA; cdr3_nt: TGTGCCAGCAGCCCAAGATGGGACAGGGTTGACAATCAGCCCCAGCATTTT; cdr3_aa: CASSPRWDRVDNQPQHF
v_call: TRBV5-1; d_call: NA; j_call: TRBJ1-1; clone_size: NA; cdr3_nt: TGCGCCAGCAGGTTCACCGGGACATGGAACACTGAAGCTTTCTTT; cdr3_aa: CASRFTGTWNTEAFF
v_call: TRBV5-1; d_call: NA; j_call: TRBJ2-7; clone_size: NA; cdr3_nt: TGCGCCAGCAGCTTGCCAAACTCCTACGAGCAGTACTTC; cdr3_aa: CASSLPNSYEQYF
v_call: TRBV11-1; d_call: NA; j_call: TRBJ2-1; clone_size: once; cdr3_nt: TGTGCCAGCAGGAGAGGGGGGAGGGATGAGCAGTTCTTC; cdr3_aa: CASRRGGRDEQFF
v_call: TRBV4-3; d_call: NA; j_call: TRBJ2-1; clone_size: NA; cdr3_nt: TGCGCCAGCAGCCAAGTAACAGCTTACAATGAGCAGTTCTTC; cdr3_aa: CASSQVTAYNEQFF
v_call: TRBV6-1; d_call: NA; j_call: TRBJ1-5; clone_size: NA; cdr3_nt: TGTGCCAGCAGTGAAGCGAGGGCCCCTCTGGGCAATCAGCCCCAGCATTTT; cdr3_aa: CASSEARAPLGNQPQHF
v_call: TRBV9; d_call: NA; j_call: TRBJ2-3; clone_size: NA; cdr3_nt: TGTGCCAGCAGCGTAGAGCAGCGTACAGATACGCAGTATTTT; cdr3_aa: CASSVEQRTDTQYF
v_call: TRBV6-5; d_call: NA; j_call: TRBJ1-1; clone_size: NA; cdr3_nt: TGTGCCAGCAGACAAACGACAGGATCAGAAGCTTTCTTT; cdr3_aa: CASRQTTGSEAFF
v_call: TRBV28; d_call: NA; j_call: TRBJ1-6; clone_size: NA; cdr3_nt: TGTGCCAGCAGTTTTCTCGTTACGCGAACCTATAATTCACCCCTCCACTTT; cdr3_aa: CASSFLVTRTYNSPLHF
v_call: TRBV15; d_call: TRBD2; j_call: TRBJ2-7; clone_size: NA; cdr3_nt: TGTGCCACCAGCGAGGGAGGGAGCTCCTACGAGCAGTACTTC; cdr3_aa: CATSEGGSSYEQYF
v_call: TRBV30; d_call: NA; j_call: TRBJ1-2; clone_size: NA; cdr3_nt: TGTGCCTGGAGTGTGACTGTCCTGAAGGACTATGGCTACACCTTC; cdr3_aa: CAWSVTVLKDYGYTF
v_call: TRBV19; d_call: NA; j_call: TRBJ1-2; clone_size: NA; cdr3_nt: TGTGCCAGTAGTCCCAGGGTAGCCCTCTATGGCTACACCTTC; cdr3_aa: CASSPRVALYGYTF
v_call: TRBV30; d_call: NA; j_call: TRBJ1-2; clone_size: NA; cdr3_nt: TGTGCCTGGATGGAAAGCGGTGGCTACACCTTC; cdr3_aa: CAWMESGGYTF
v_call: TRBV19; d_call: NA; j_call: TRBJ2-7; clone_size: NA; cdr3_nt: TGTGCCAGTAGAGGACAGAGCTCCTACGAGCAGTACTTC; cdr3_aa: CASRGQSSYEQYF
v_call: TRBV5-6; d_call: TRBD2; j_call: TRBJ2-1; clone_size: NA; cdr3_nt: TGTGCCAGCAGCTTGGGGCTAGCGGGAGGGCCAAAGCAGTTCTTC; cdr3_aa: CASSLGLAGGPKQFF
v_call: TRBV30; d_call: TRBD1; j_call: TRBJ1-4; clone_size: NA; cdr3_nt: TGTGCCTGGAGTGTACGAACAGGGGGTAATGAAAAACTGTTTTTT; cdr3_aa: CAWSVRTGGNEKLFF
v_call: TRBV18; d_call: TRBD1; j_call: TRBJ1-3; clone_size: NA; cdr3_nt: TGTGCCAGCTCACCACTGCGCGACAGGGAGCTTGGAAACACCATATATTTT; cdr3_aa: CASSPLRDRELGNTIYF
v_call: TRBV7-2; d_call: TRBD2; j_call: TRBJ2-7; clone_size: NA; cdr3_nt: TGTGCCAGCAGCTTAAGGCGGGCACTAGCGGGAGCTAACGAGCAGTACTTC; cdr3_aa: CASSLRRALAGANEQYF
v_call: TRBV10-3; d_call: TRBD1; j_call: TRBJ1-1; clone_size: once; cdr3_nt: TGTGCCACCAGGGGGCCGAGGACTGAAGCTTTCTTT; cdr3_aa: CATRGPRTEAFF
v_call: TRBV4-1; d_call: NA; j_call: TRBJ2-3; clone_size: NA; cdr3_nt: TGCGCCAGCAGCCAAAACGGGATGGGCCCTCGAGATACGCAGTATTTT; cdr3_aa: CASSQNGMGPRDTQYF